This T cell receptor (beta chain) was identified during a study of response to subunit inactivated influenza vaccine. Study-wide points: Each seasonal flu vaccination may recruit only limited new T cells, authors suggested.

To note about this clonotype: As yet, its antigen is unknown.

The CDR3 has 15 amino acids. Trimming removed 6 bases from V and 6 bases from J; junction bases left unmatched: 10. Germline CDR1 and CDR2: MNHEY and SVGEGT. TCRdb reprocessed the RT-PCR reads with MiXCR, giving one entry per CDR3 protein. The repertoire has just under 550,000 distinct CDR3 sequences, approximately 22% of them found once; the top ten carry under 3.5%. The sample also formed part of further work on T cells expressing NK-cell markers. In that study: For TCR beta, cDNA was produced by 5'RACE template switching with UMIs. In sorted CD3+CD56+NKG2C+, CD3+CD56+NKG2C- and CD3+CD56-NKG2C+ T cells, TCR beta repertoires were obtained. In the group of eight sequenced donors, seven were HCMV-seropositive and one was seronegative. These clonotypes also led the CD3+CD56-NKG2C+ fraction in several donors.

Sequenced here: CD4+ T cells sorted from PBMCs, sampled 11 to 12 days after vaccination. The receptor comes from a man aged 50 to 60 who received an inactivated influenza vaccine. The V call is TRBV6-2 or TRBV6-3, the J call TRBJ2-1; 8 bases align to TRBD2. The CDR3 region has the DNA TGTGCCAGCAGCCCGCCGAACGGGGGGGGCAATGAGCAGTTCTTC. Residues: CASSPPNGGGNEQFF.